This entry describes one T cell receptor beta chain. Its cognate antigen is unknown. This CDR3 contains 11 residues. CDR1 is GTSNPN and CDR2 is SVGIG in the germline V gene (reference sequence). V trimming: 3 bases; J trimming: 8 bases; junction bases outside the gene matches: 2. This entry comes from a study of cytomegalovirus exposure and HLA in healthy donors. Whole-study findings and limits: Presence/absence comparisons presumed near-even sequencing depth among donors. Diagnosis of cytomegalovirus status made by the classifier reportedly showed high specificity and sensitivity. Immune exposure data for these donors was limited to CMV serostatus.

The primer mix had 60 Vbeta and 13 Jbeta primers. Data came from immunoSEQ multiplex PCR; TCRdb stores just in-frame clones and leaves some out. The repertoire holds some 150,000 clones, with approximately 85% as singletons. This sequence joins TRBV30 and TRBJ1-2, with TRBD1 matching over 8 bases. The receptor's source is a man aged 50 to 60 in good health and CMV-seropositive. The sample comprised PBMCs. The CDR3 here is CAWRTGAGYTF. CDR3 DNA: TGTGCCTGGAGGACAGGGGCCGGCTACACCTTC. Full variable domain (missing parts from reference TRBV30 and TRBJ1-2): SQTIHQWPATLVQPVGSPLSLECTVEGTSNPNLYWYRQAAGRGLQLLFYSVGIGQISSEVPQNLSASRPQDRQFILSSKKLLLSDSGFYLCAWRTGAGYTFGSGTRLTVV.